The 20 T cell receptor beta chains in this list originate from one sample, sequenced in a study of radiotherapy plus CTLA-4 blockade in lung cancer (dated 2018 in TCRdb). The library was built by means of the immunoSEQ multiplex PCR assay. In TCRdb, the immuneACCESS table is reduced to in-frame sequences with V and J assigned. These tables do not hold every clone; where another copy was compared, an unresolved V gene accounts for under half, and the others remain unexplained. In all, the sample holds under 70,000 clones, and 60% to 80% of those were seen once. Jointly, the top ten make up approximately 4.5% of the sample. This material consisted of peripheral blood, taken from a patient treated with radiotherapy plus ipilimumab. The receptors derive from a human donor with non-small cell lung cancer who had a complete response to radiotherapy plus ipilimumab.

This clone occurred once. The CDR3 loop is CASSSSIGSGELFF. CDR3 coding DNA: TGTGCCAGCAGCTCCTCAATAGGGTCCGGGGAGCTGTTTTTT. The chain links TRBV7-6 to TRBJ2-2, with D hard to call. In germline, CDR1 is SGHVS, CDR2 FNYEAQ. V was shortened by 4 bases and J by 6 bases, with 12 bases between the two germline ends. CDR3 size: 14 residues.

Only one count was recorded for this clone. The chain employs TRBV27 and TRBJ2-1; no clear D gene. V shed 5 bases and J shed 7 bases, with 15 bases lying between them. Germline V gene data show CDR1 as MNHEY and CDR2 as SMNVEV (reference sequence). This CDR3 spans 14 amino acids. The CDR3 DNA sequence: TGTGCCAGCAGTCCCCGAGCTAGTTATAATGAGCAGTTCTTC. Translation: CASSPRASYNEQFF.

J is TRBJ1-5 and V is TRBV18, with D possibly being TRBD1 (5 bases). The CDR3 has 14 residues. CDR1 is KGHSH, CDR2 LQKENI, per germline. V lost 2 bases to trimming and J lost 0 bases, with 5 bases between them. The CDR3 DNA reads TGTGCCAGCTCACCAGGGGCTAGCAATCAGCCCCAGCATTTT. This encodes CASSPGASNQPQHF.

J is TRBJ2-6 and V is TRBV7-2; D might be TRBD1 (5 bases). Germline V gene lookup returns CDR1 SGHTA and CDR2 FQGNSA. The length of the CDR3 is 18 residues. V dropped 5 bases and J dropped 0 bases, with 17 bases sitting between them. CDR3: CASSQAVQANSGANVLTF. The CDR3 DNA follows: TGTGCCAGCAGCCAGGCGGTACAGGCGAACTCTGGGGCCAACGTCCTGACTTTC.

The chain carries TRBV13 and TRBJ2-7, with D possibly being TRBD2 (6 bases). Trimming removed 3 bases at V and 1 base at J, with 13 bases between. Germline CDR1 reads PRHDT; CDR2 reads FYEKMQ (reference sequence). CDR3 length: 15 amino acids. In DNA, the CDR3 is TGTGCCAGCAGCTTCGCTTCAGGGACTTCCTACGAGCAGTACTTC. It encodes CASSFASGTSYEQYF.

The V call is TRBV29-1, the J call TRBJ1-1; possible D gene TRBD1, 6 bases. The CDR3 is 13 residues long. The germline V and J ends were trimmed by 3 bases and 1 base, with 9 bases remaining between them. Germline V CDR1 and CDR2: SQVTM, ANQGSEA. CDR3 loop: CSVEKGGNTEAFF. For the CDR3, the DNA is TGCAGCGTTGAGAAAGGGGGGAACACTGAAGCTTTCTTT.

CDR3 DNA sequence: TGTGCCAGCAGTTTAGGCCGCGGGGGCTCCGCTGAAGCTTTCTTT. Residues: CASSLGRGGSAEAFF. The V and J genes are TRBV27 and TRBJ1-1, with a weak D call TRBD1 (6 bases). The CDR3 length is 15 residues. V lost 2 bases and J lost 6, with 16 bases in between. Germline assignment: CDR1 MNHEY and CDR2 SMNVEV (reference sequence).

The rearrangement joins TRBV7-9 to TRBJ1-2; the match to TRBD1 covers 7 bases. CDR1 and CDR2 from the germline V gene are SEHNR and FQNEAQ (reference sequence). Trimming removed 1 base from V and 7 bases from J; junction bases left unmatched: 12. The CDR3 contains 16 residues. The DNA of the CDR3 is TGTGCCAGCAGCTTAGGAGTAGGCTCCTCAGGGGGTGGCTACACCTTC. Translated: CASSLGVGSSGGGYTF.

V usage is TRBV7-2 and J usage is TRBJ2-2, with 7 bases that match TRBD1. The V gene end was trimmed by 5 bases and the J gene end by 0 bases; junction bases not matched to a gene: 3. Germline V CDR1 and CDR2: SGHTA, FQGNSA. The CDR3 totals 15 residues. DNA of the CDR3: TGTGCCAGCAGCCGGGACAGATCGAACACCGGGGAGCTGTTTTTT. Its translation is CASSRDRSNTGELFF.

The genes are TRBV7-6 and TRBJ1-1; 7 bases line up with TRBD1. CDR1 and CDR2 from the germline V gene are SGHVS and FNYEAQ. This CDR3 is built from 16 residues. Trimming at V came to 2 bases and at J to 0 bases, leaving 6 bases not matched to a gene. As DNA, the CDR3 is TGTGCCAGCAGCTTACCTACAGGGGCGATGAACACTGAAGCTTTCTTT. Its translation: CASSLPTGAMNTEAFF. Combining the CDR3 with reference TRBV7-6 and TRBJ1-1 gives the whole variable domain GAGVSQSPRYKVTKRGQDVALRCDPISGHVSLYWYRQALGQGPEFLTYFNYEAQQDKSGLPNDRFSAERPEGSISTLTIQRTEQRDSAMYRCASSLPTGAMNTEAFFGQGTRLTVV.

This clone showed up just once. The CDR3 here is CASAAGTGLSSGANVLTF. In DNA form, the CDR3 reads TGTGCTAGTGCCGCCGGGACAGGGCTATCCTCTGGGGCCAACGTCCTGACTTTC. V usage is TRBV12-5 and J usage is TRBJ2-6; 9 bases match TRBD1. The junction had 10 bases not matched to a gene; V was cut back by 7 bases and J by 0 bases. The germline CDR1 and CDR2 sequences are LGHNT and FRNRAP. This CDR3 region has 18 residues.

V gene TRBV27 combines with J gene TRBJ1-1; the match to TRBD1 covers 8 bases. The CDR3 consists of 13 residues. From germline, CDR1 is MNHEY and CDR2 SMNVEV (reference sequence). Unmatched junction bases numbered 4, after V lost 4 bases and J lost 6 bases. The CDR3 nucleotides read TGTGCCAGCAGTTCACGGACAGGGCCTGAAGCTTTCTTT. Encoded protein: CASSSRTGPEAFF.

The chain combines TRBV9 with TRBJ2-2, with D possibly matching TRBD1 (5 bases). From germline, CDR1 is SGDLS and CDR2 YYNGEE. Trimming stripped 0 bases from V and 6 bases from J, with 9 bases between. The CDR3 totals 14 residues. The CDR3 loop reads CASSVARVAGELFF. CDR3 nucleotides: TGTGCCAGCAGCGTAGCCAGGGTCGCCGGGGAGCTGTTTTTT. The variable domain in full, completed from reference TRBV9 and TRBJ2-2, reads DSGVTQTPKHLITATGQRVTLRCSPRSGDLSVYWYQQSLDQGLQFLIQYYNGEERAKGNILERFSAQQFPDLHSELNLSSLELGDSALYFCASSVARVAGELFFGEGSRLTVL.

The rearrangement links TRBV18 to TRBJ2-3; tentative D call: TRBD2 (5 bases). V was clipped by 1 base and J by 6 bases, with 17 bases between them. This CDR3 region has 16 residues. From germline, CDR1 is KGHSH and CDR2 LQKENI. This chain's CDR3 is CASSPREPTSWDTQYF. The CDR3 coding sequence is TGTGCCAGCTCACCACGGGAGCCCACCTCATGGGATACGCAGTATTTT.

This clone has a single count. The chain has TRBV19 and TRBJ2-7, with a weak D call TRBD2 (6 bases). In germline, CDR1 is LNHDA, CDR2 SQIVND (reference sequence). V lost 8 bases and J lost 1, with 18 bases in between. The CDR3 consists of 15 residues. The CDR3 loop is CASPLASARSYEQYV. The CDR3 coding sequence is TGTGCCAGTCCTTTGGCTAGCGCTAGGTCCTACGAGCAGTACGTC.

The rearrangement uses TRBV6-1 and TRBJ1-5; D might be TRBD1 (5 bases). Germline V gene data show CDR1 as MNHNS and CDR2 as SASEGT. Trimming pared 1 base from V and 7 bases from J, leaving 14 bases between. The CDR3 loop spans 15 amino acids. CDR3 residues: CASSEGPGTGQPQHF. The CDR3 nucleotides are TGTGCCAGCAGTGAAGGACCAGGGACGGGCCAGCCCCAGCATTTT.

The chain has TRBV30 and TRBJ1-1; D unresolved. Germline loops: CDR1 GTSNPN, CDR2 SVGIG (reference sequence). This CDR3 has 10 residues. V was trimmed by 5 bases and J by 11 bases, leaving 12 bases between them. CDR3 protein: CAWGDREAFF. The CDR3 DNA sequence: TGTGCCTGGGGGGATAGAGAGGCTTTCTTT.

This rearrangement joins TRBV10-1 to TRBJ1-1; TRBD1 agrees at 8 bases. The germline V gene encodes CDR1 WNHNN and CDR2 SYGVQD (reference sequence). This CDR3 contains 15 residues. V was clipped by 5 bases and J by 4 bases; unmatched bases: 9. The chain's CDR3 is CASSLTGGPTTEAFF. The DNA for the CDR3 is TGCGCCAGCAGTCTTACAGGGGGTCCCACCACTGAAGCTTTCTTT.

The chain employs TRBV7-2 and TRBJ1-2; weak D call: TRBD1 (5 bases). This CDR3 is 14 amino acids long. Trimming removed 4 bases at V and 1 base at J, with 10 bases between. CDR1 is SGHTA and CDR2 is FQGNSA in the germline V gene. CDR3 in amino acids: CASSSGTNNYGYTF. CDR3 sequence (DNA): TGTGCCAGCAGCTCAGGGACTAATAACTATGGCTACACCTTC.

The chain has TRBV2 and TRBJ1-5; no definite D call. V shed 3 bases and J shed 0 bases, with 6 bases lying between them. The CDR3 is 14 residues long. Germline CDR1 SNHLY, CDR2 FYNNEI. This chain's CDR3 is CASSDRTSNQPQHF. CDR3 DNA sequence: TGTGCCAGCAGTGACAGGACTAGCAATCAGCCCCAGCATTTT. The full variable domain, in which reference TRBV2 and TRBJ1-5 provide the parts outside the CDR3, is EPEVTQTPSHQVTQMGQEVILRCVPISNHLYFYWYRQILGQKVEFLVSFYNNEISEKSEIFDDQFSVERPDGSNFTLKIRSTKLEDSAMYFCASSDRTSNQPQHFGDGTRLSIL.